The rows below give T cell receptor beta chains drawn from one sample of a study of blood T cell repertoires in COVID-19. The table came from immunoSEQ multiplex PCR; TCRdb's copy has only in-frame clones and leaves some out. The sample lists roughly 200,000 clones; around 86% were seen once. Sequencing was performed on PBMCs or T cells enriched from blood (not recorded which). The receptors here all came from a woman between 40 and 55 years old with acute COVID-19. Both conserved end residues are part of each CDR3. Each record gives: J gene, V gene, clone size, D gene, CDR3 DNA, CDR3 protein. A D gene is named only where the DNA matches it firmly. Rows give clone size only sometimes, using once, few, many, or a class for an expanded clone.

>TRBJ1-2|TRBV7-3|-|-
TGTGCCAGCAGCTCTCAGCCGACAGGAGCAAACTATGGCTACACCTTC
CASSSQPTGANYGYTF
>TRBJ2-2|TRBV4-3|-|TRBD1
TGCGCCAGCAGCACGGGACAGGGAGTTTTCACCGGGGAGCTGTTTTTT
CASSTGQGVFTGELFF
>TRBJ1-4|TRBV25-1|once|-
TGTGCCAGCAGGATAAACGGCAGGGTGGAACTGTTTTTT
CASRINGRVELFF
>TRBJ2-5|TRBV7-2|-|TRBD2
TGTGCCAGCAGCTTCGGGGGGAACCAAGAGACCCAGTACTTC
CASSFGGNQETQYF
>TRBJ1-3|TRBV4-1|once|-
TGCGCCAGCAGCCAAGATCCTGCGAGCTCTGGAAACACCATATATTTT
CASSQDPASSGNTIYF
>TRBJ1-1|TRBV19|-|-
TGTGCCAGTAGCCGGACAGTGAACACTGAAGCTTTCTTT
CASSRTVNTEAFF
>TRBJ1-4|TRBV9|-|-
TGTGCCAGCAGCCCTGAGGGGGGGACTCCTAATGAAAAACTGTTTTTT
CASSPEGGTPNEKLFF
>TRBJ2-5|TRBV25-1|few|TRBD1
TGTGCCAGCAGTGACAAAGGGGGACAGGTACAAGAGACCCAGTACTTC
CASSDKGGQVQETQYF
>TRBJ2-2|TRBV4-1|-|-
TGCGCCAGCAGCCAACCTCAGGGGAGGGAGCTGTTTTTT
CASSQPQGRELFF
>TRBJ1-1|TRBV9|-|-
TGTGCCAGCAGCGCCTCGTTGACTGAAGCTTTCTTT
CASSASLTEAFF
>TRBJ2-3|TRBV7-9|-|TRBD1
TGTGCCAGCAGCCCACGAATGGGACAGAGCACAGATACGCAGTATTTT
CASSPRMGQSTDTQYF
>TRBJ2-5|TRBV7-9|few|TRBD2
TGTGCCAGCAGGACTAGCGGGGGGCTCGGCAAGGAAACCCAGTACTTC
CASRTSGGLGKETQYF
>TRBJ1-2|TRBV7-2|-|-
TGTGCCAGCAGCTCCCTGAGTGCCTATGGCTACACCTTC
CASSSLSAYGYTF
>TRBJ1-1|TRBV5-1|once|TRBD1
TGCGCCAGCAGCTTGGTAGTAGGAGGGGGCGAGACTGAAGCTTTCTTT
CASSLVVGGGETEAFF
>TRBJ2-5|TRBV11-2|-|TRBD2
TGTGCCAGCAGCCCCCGGACTAGCGGGGAGACCCAGTACTTC
CASSPRTSGETQYF
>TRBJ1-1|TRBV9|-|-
TGTGCCAGCAGCGTAGCTAGTCGGGGCACTGAAGCTTTCTTT
CASSVASRGTEAFF
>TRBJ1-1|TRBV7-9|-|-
TGTGCCAGCAGCTTAGGGCCTCCGGAAGCTTTCTTT
CASSLGPPEAFF
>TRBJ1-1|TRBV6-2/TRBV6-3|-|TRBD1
TGTGCCAGCAGCCAGAGACAGGGCAACACTGAAGCTTTCTTT
CASSQRQGNTEAFF
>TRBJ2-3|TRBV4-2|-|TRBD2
TGTGCCAGCAGCCCGCCCGGGGGGGCCCCAGATACGCAGTATTTT
CASSPPGGAPDTQYF
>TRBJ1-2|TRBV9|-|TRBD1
TGTGCCAGCAGCGTTCGAGACAGGGTGGTGAGTGGCTACACCTTC
CASSVRDRVVSGYTF
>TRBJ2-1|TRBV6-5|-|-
TGTGCCAGCAGGGCAAACAGGGAGGAGCAGTTCTTC
CASRANREEQFF
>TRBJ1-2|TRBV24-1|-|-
TGTGCCACGGCGGGGGCCGGGGCCTATGGCTACACCTTC
CATAGAGAYGYTF
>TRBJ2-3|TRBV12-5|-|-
TGTGCTAGTGGCGCGGGGCTGGCGGGGGCCAGGACAGATACGCAGTATTTT
CASGAGLAGARTDTQYF
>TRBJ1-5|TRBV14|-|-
TGTGCCAGCAGTACAGGGTTCGGCAATCAGCCCCAGCATTTT
CASSTGFGNQPQHF
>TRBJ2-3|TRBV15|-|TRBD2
TGTGCCACCAGCAGAGATAAAGGAAAACTAGCGGGGGACACAGATACGCAGTATTTT
CATSRDKGKLAGDTDTQYF
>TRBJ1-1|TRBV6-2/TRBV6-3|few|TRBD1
TGTGCCAGCAGTTCCACTCCGGGACAGGGCGAAGCTTTCTTT
CASSSTPGQGEAFF
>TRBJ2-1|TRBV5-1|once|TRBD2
TGCGCCAGCAGAGAATGGACTAGCGGGAATGAGCAGTTCTTC
CASREWTSGNEQFF
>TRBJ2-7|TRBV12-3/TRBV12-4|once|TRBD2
TGTGCCAGCAGGACTAGCGGCTACTACGAGCAGTACTTC
CASRTSGYYEQYF
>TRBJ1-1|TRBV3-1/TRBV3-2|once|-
TGTGCCAGCAGCCAAGCGGGAAGCCCAAGCACTGAAGCTTTCTTT
CASSQAGSPSTEAFF
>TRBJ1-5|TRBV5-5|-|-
TGTGCCAGCAGCCCCCGGCCAGGGAACGGCAATCAGCCCCAACATTTT
CASSPRPGNGNQPQHF
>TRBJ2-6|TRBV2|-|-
TGTGCCAGCAGTGAGTTTACAGCGGGCTCTGGGGCCAACGTCCTGACTTTC
CASSEFTAGSGANVLTF
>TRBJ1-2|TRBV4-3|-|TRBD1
TGCGCCAGCAGCCAAGATCGGACAGGGATTTTATACGGCTACACCTTC
CASSQDRTGILYGYTF
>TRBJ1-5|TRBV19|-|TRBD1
TGTGCCAGTAGTATAGGGACAGGGTCGGTAGGTAATCAGCCCCAGCATTTT
CASSIGTGSVGNQPQHF
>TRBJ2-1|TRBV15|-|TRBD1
TGTGCCACCAGCAGCCACGACCTTACAGGGGGTTCTTACAATGAGCAGTTCTTC
CATSSHDLTGGSYNEQFF
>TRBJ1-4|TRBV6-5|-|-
TGTGCCAGCAGTACCCGGACGGGGGTCAGTGAAAAACTGTTTTTT
CASSTRTGVSEKLFF
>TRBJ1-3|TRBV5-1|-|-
TGCGCCAGCAGCTTGGCCAAGGGGGAGAAAGGAAACACCATATATTTT
CASSLAKGEKGNTIYF
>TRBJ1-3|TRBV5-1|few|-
TGCGCCAGCAGCCATTCTTTGGCGGACTCTGGAAACACCATATATTTT
CASSHSLADSGNTIYF